Presented here are 26 T cell receptor beta chains from one specimen sequenced in a study of cytomegalovirus exposure and HLA in healthy donors. The PCR was carried out with 60 Vbeta primers and 13 Jbeta primers. Clones were read by immunoSEQ multiplex PCR, and TCRdb kept only the in-frame ones, dropping some. This table holds about 100,000 clones. The sample comprised PBMCs. These receptors all stem from a man aged 50-59 years in good health and CMV-seronegative.

The chain combines TRBV5-6 with TRBJ2-7; TRBD2 matches 7 bases. The CDR3 totals 17 residues. Looked up from germline, CDR1 is SGHDT and CDR2 is YYEEEE. Losses at the gene ends were 3 bases for V and 0 bases for J; bases not matched to a gene: 12. CDR3 region: CASSSRPGRGSSYEQYF. CDR3 coding DNA: TGTGCCAGCAGCTCCCGGCCGGGGCGGGGGAGCTCCTACGAGCAGTACTTC.

This rearrangement joins TRBV9 to TRBJ1-2; TRBD1 matches 7 bases. The CDR3 is made up of 13 amino acids. Germline V gene sequence: CDR1 SGDLS, CDR2 YYNGEE. V was pared by 3 bases and J by 5 bases, with 4 bases of the junction left unmatched. The chain's CDR3 is CASSGRDRYGYTF. CDR3 coding DNA: TGTGCCAGCAGCGGCCGGGACAGATATGGCTACACCTTC.

This chain joins TRBV27 and TRBJ2-7; no clear D gene. CDR1 MNHEY and CDR2 SMNVEV come from the germline V gene (reference sequence). This CDR3 spans 13 amino acids. V lost 3 bases, J lost 3 bases, and 9 bases lay in between. Here the CDR3 DNA reads TGTGCCAGCAGTTTTAGTCCTAGCTACGAGCAGTACTTC. It yields the protein CASSFSPSYEQYF.

This sequence joins TRBV20-1 and TRBJ1-1; a possible D gene is TRBD1 (6 bases). Germline loops: CDR1 DFQATT, CDR2 SNEGSKA (reference sequence). The CDR3 spans 11 residues. V shed 3 bases and J shed 10 bases, with 12 bases lying between them. This CDR3 reads CSASRGSGAFF. DNA for the CDR3: TGCAGTGCTAGCAGGGGCTCCGGAGCTTTCTTT.

The V gene is TRBV2, the J gene TRBJ2-1; tentatively, D is TRBD2 (6 bases). CDR1 is SNHLY, CDR2 FYNNEI, per germline. Trimming left V 4 bases short and J 4 bases short, with 14 bases between. This CDR3 has 15 amino acids. CDR3 nucleotides: TGTGCCAGCAGTGTTGTTAGCGGTTCATACAATGAGCAGTTCTTC. Translated, it gives CASSVVSGSYNEQFF. The variable domain in full, completed from reference TRBV2 and TRBJ2-1, reads EPEVTQTPSHQVTQMGQEVILRCVPISNHLYFYWYRQILGQKVEFLVSFYNNEISEKSEIFDDQFSVERPDGSNFTLKIRSTKLEDSAMYFCASSVVSGSYNEQFFGPGTRLTVL.

This rearrangement joins TRBV7-9 to TRBJ1-1; D not certain. Germline V gene lookup returns CDR1 SEHNR and CDR2 FQNEAQ (reference sequence). V was cut by 5 bases and J by 1 base, with 17 bases left in between. The CDR3 covers 16 residues. The CDR3 protein is CASSPPPWGANTEAFF. The CDR3 nucleotides are TGTGCCAGCAGCCCCCCCCCGTGGGGAGCGAACACTGAAGCTTTCTTT.

The chain uses TRBV5-1 and TRBJ2-1; TRBD2 matches 9 bases. Germline lookup yields CDR1 SGHRS and CDR2 YFSETQ. The junction had 10 bases not matched to a gene; V was cut back by 4 bases and J by 5 bases. CDR3 length equals 16 residues. CDR3 bases: TGCGCCAGCAGCGACGAGGTTAGCGGGGGTGACAATGAGCAGTTCTTC. This encodes CASSDEVSGGDNEQFF.

V gene TRBV19 combines with J gene TRBJ2-1; no clear D gene. CDR3 length equals 14 residues. The V end was cut by 7 bases, the J end by 8 bases, with 18 bases between. Germline-derived CDR1 and CDR2 are LNHDA and SQIVND (reference sequence). The CDR3 loop reads CASNSIRSLDEQFF. The CDR3 bases are TGTGCCAGTAATAGTATTCGGTCCCTGGATGAGCAGTTCTTC.

This chain uses TRBV18 with TRBJ1-5; 7 bases align to TRBD1. V lost 4 bases to trimming and J lost 1 base; unmatched junction nucleotides: 7. The CDR3 runs 16 residues. Germline CDR1 reads KGHSH; CDR2 reads LQKENI. CDR3 in amino acids: CASSLSGGASNQPQHF. As DNA, the CDR3 is TGTGCCAGCTCACTATCAGGGGGTGCGAGCAATCAGCCCCAGCATTTT.

This chain links TRBV13 with TRBJ2-6; D is perhaps TRBD1 (5 bases). Germline V gene sequence: CDR1 PRHDT, CDR2 FYEKMQ (reference sequence). This CDR3 is 15 amino acids long. The V end was cut by 2 bases, the J end by 1 base, with 6 bases between. DNA for the CDR3: TGTGCCAGCAGCTTAAGGGGATCTGGGGCCAACGTCCTGACTTTC. Translation gives CASSLRGSGANVLTF.

The chain has TRBV29-1 and TRBJ2-3; D is unclear. CDR3 length: 12 residues. Germline CDR1 is SQVTM and CDR2 is ANQGSEA. Trimming cost V 3 bases and J 5 bases, with 9 bases left between them. The CDR3 loop reads CSVDGGQDTQYF. CDR3 DNA: TGCAGCGTTGATGGCGGTCAAGATACGCAGTATTTT.

This rearrangement joins TRBV19 to TRBJ1-1; the match to TRBD1 covers 7 bases. V lost 7 bases, J lost 0 bases, and 11 bases stayed unmatched. The CDR3 loop spans 16 amino acids. Germline V gene data show CDR1 as LNHDA and CDR2 as SQIVND (reference sequence). The CDR3 reads CASTRGDAGLNTEAFF. In nucleotides, the CDR3 is TGTGCCAGTACCAGGGGGGACGCGGGATTGAACACTGAAGCTTTCTTT.

The chain combines TRBV5-1 with TRBJ2-7; possibly TRBD1 for D (6 bases). V lost 0 bases and J lost 0, with 16 bases in between. In germline, CDR1 is SGHRS, CDR2 YFSETQ. The CDR3 covers 17 residues. Written as DNA, the CDR3 is TGCGCCAGCAGCTTGGGTTGGGACAAAGAAATCTCCTACGAGCAGTACTTC. Translated, it gives CASSLGWDKEISYEQYF.

J is TRBJ2-1 and V is TRBV5-6; D gene ambiguous. Germline lookup yields CDR1 SGHDT and CDR2 YYEEEE. The V end lost 8 bases, the J end lost 7 bases, and 10 bases lay between the germline ends. The CDR3 loop spans 11 amino acids. CDR3 residues: CASVSWNEQFF. CDR3 DNA: TGTGCCAGTGTTAGCTGGAATGAGCAGTTCTTC.

The CDR3 DNA is TGCGCCAGCCTCCCGGAGCCGTCAAGCTCCTACAATGAGCAGTTCTTC. Amino acids: CASLPEPSSSYNEQFF. V gene TRBV5-1 combines with J gene TRBJ2-1; D is unclear. The CDR3 totals 16 residues. CDR1 and CDR2 (germline): SGHRS, YFSETQ. Trimming stripped 7 bases from V and 0 bases from J, with 17 bases between.

The gene calls are TRBV9 and TRBJ2-2; D gene uncertain. This CDR3 comprises 13 residues. Deletions cut 2 bases from V and 0 bases from J, with 2 bases between. Germline lookup yields CDR1 SGDLS and CDR2 YYNGEE. CDR3 amino acids: CASSVSNTGELFF. DNA of the CDR3: TGTGCCAGCAGCGTCTCGAACACCGGGGAGCTGTTTTTT.

This chain uses TRBV30 with TRBJ1-1; no clear D. The germline gives CDR1 GTSNPN, CDR2 SVGIG (reference sequence). The CDR3 runs 13 residues. V was trimmed by 0 bases and J by 1 base, leaving 6 bases between them. The CDR3 here is CAWSVHPNTEAFF. The CDR3 DNA follows: TGTGCCTGGAGTGTACATCCGAACACTGAAGCTTTCTTT.

The V call is TRBV25-1, the J call TRBJ1-2, with 9 bases lining up with TRBD1. The J segment lost 8 bases and the V segment lost 3 bases, leaving 7 bases of the junction unmatched. CDR1 MGHDK and CDR2 SYGVNS come from the germline V gene. There are 14 residues in the CDR3. The CDR3 reads CASSDRDRVGGYTF. In DNA form, the CDR3 reads TGTGCCAGCAGTGACCGGGACAGGGTCGGCGGCTACACCTTC.

The rearrangement uses TRBV12-5 and TRBJ1-1, with TRBD1 identical over 8 bases. Germline lookup yields CDR1 LGHNT and CDR2 FRNRAP. This CDR3 contains 16 residues. With 5 bases clipped from V and 2 bases from J, the junction kept 10 bases outside the gene matches. CDR3 loop: CASGPYPGTGNTEAFF. CDR3 nucleotide sequence: TGTGCTAGTGGTCCCTACCCCGGGACAGGAAACACTGAAGCTTTCTTT.

The V and J genes are TRBV4-1 and TRBJ1-2, with a tentative D call TRBD1 (6 bases). Trimming left V 2 bases short and J 5 bases short, with 27 bases between. Germline CDR1 and CDR2: MGHRA and YSYEKL. The CDR3 runs 19 residues. Here the CDR3 reads CASSQSPLGQWETTYGYTF. The CDR3 nucleotides read TGCGCCAGCAGCCAAAGTCCCCTTGGACAGTGGGAAACTACTTATGGCTACACCTTC.

This rearrangement joins TRBV5-1 to TRBJ2-2; 12 positions match TRBD2. CDR3 length: 16 residues. Trimming removed 4 bases from V and 7 bases from J; junction bases left unmatched: 8. The germline V gene has CDR1 SGHRS and CDR2 YFSETQ. The CDR3 DNA is TGCGCCAGCAGCGTACTAGCGGGAGGATTTGGCGGGGAGCTGTTTTTT. Its protein product is CASSVLAGGFGGELFF.

The CDR3 spells CASSSGGGYGYTF. The CDR3 DNA follows: TGTGCCAGCAGCTCGGGTGGAGGGTATGGCTACACCTTC. V gene TRBV7-2 combines with J gene TRBJ1-2; D uncertain. With 4 bases removed from V and 5 bases from J, the gap between germline ends came to 11 bases. This CDR3 comprises 13 residues. Germline V gives CDR1 SGHTA, CDR2 FQGNSA.

V and J are TRBV7-2 and TRBJ2-1, with D possibly being TRBD2 (6 bases). This CDR3 has 16 amino acids. The V end was cut by 3 bases, the J end by 0 bases, with 12 bases between. Germline loops: CDR1 SGHTA, CDR2 FQGNSA. The CDR3 region is CASSLEGSSSYNEQFF. CDR3 sequence (DNA): TGTGCCAGCAGCTTGGAGGGGAGCAGCTCCTACAATGAGCAGTTCTTC.

The V gene is TRBV11-2, the J gene TRBJ2-3, with D perhaps TRBD2 (6 bases). Germline loops: CDR1 SGHAT, CDR2 FQNNGV. Trimming left V 3 bases short and J 0 bases short, with 7 bases between. The CDR3 has 14 residues. The DNA of the CDR3 is TGTGCCAGCAGCTTGGCGGGGAGCACAGATACGCAGTATTTT. Its protein product is CASSLAGSTDTQYF.

The chain recombines TRBV30 with TRBJ1-1, with TRBD1 as a possible D gene (5 bases). Germline CDR1 and CDR2: GTSNPN and SVGIG (reference sequence). Trimming shortened V by 5 bases and J by 5 bases, and 15 bases separated the two germline ends. The CDR3 has 13 residues. CDR3 protein: CAWAGGVGTEAFF. The CDR3 region has the DNA TGTGCCTGGGCTGGGGGGGTTGGGACTGAAGCTTTCTTT.

This chain uses TRBV7-3 with TRBJ2-1; tentative D call: TRBD2 (6 bases). The V end was cut by 2 bases, the J end by 6 bases, with 17 bases between. The germline gives CDR1 SGHTA, CDR2 FQGTGA. The length of the CDR3 is 16 residues. The CDR3 spells CASSLWGGNPSNEQFF. Written as DNA, the CDR3 is TGTGCCAGCAGCTTATGGGGCGGGAACCCCTCCAATGAGCAGTTCTTC.